This T cell receptor (beta chain) was captured by sequencing in a study of T cells in Graves' hyperthyroidism and ophthalmopathy. On the study more broadly: At the time of initial diagnosis and before any treatment, peripheral blood was collected.

This clonotype was found many times. Its antigen is unknown. Amplified regions were TCR beta CDR3 sequences from RNA transcripts. Researchers ran a first-round RT-PCR on the TCR CDR3 using the HTBI primer set. TCRdb reprocessed the multiplex PCR reads with MiXCR, giving one entry per CDR3 protein. The table records under 600,000 distinct CDR3 sequences, 15% to 20% of them present only once. The V end was cut by 7 bases, the J end by 3 bases, with 19 bases between. The CDR3 length is 15 residues. Study-wide points: In the blood, most expanded thyroid clonotypes above 0.001 appeared as well. Before onset, ophthalmopathy was predicted by the model a median approximately 6.6 months earlier.

The receptor comes from a woman aged 40 to 50 with Graves' ophthalmopathy. The V and J genes are TRBV12-3 or TRBV12-4 and TRBJ2-7, with D possibly matching TRBD2 (5 bases). Sequenced input: blood. The CDR3 DNA is TGTGCCAGCACACGGGGTGGGAGCAGCTTCTACGAGCAGTACTTC. This encodes CASTRGGSSFYEQYF.